This T cell receptor (beta chain) was retrieved from a study of T cell responses to AZD1222 COVID-19 vaccine. Comment on this clone: This sample also contains other DNA sequences that code for the same CDR3.

This CDR3 is built from 13 residues. The germline V gene has CDR1 MNHEY and CDR2 SVGAGI. V gave up 6 bases and J gave up 2 bases, with 11 bases separating them. TCRdb keeps only in-frame clones here, not all; method: immunoSEQ multiplex PCR. The table records over 120,000 clones, around 90% of them present only once. The sample consisted of peripheral blood, taken on day 0 of AZD1222 vaccination. The chain is built from TRBV6-5 and TRBJ2-7, with D possibly called TRBD1 or TRBD2 (5 bases each). The receptor comes from an adult in good health. The CDR3 DNA sequence: TGTGCCAGCAGCCGGGACGGGACCTACGAGCAGTACTTC. Encoded protein: CASSRDGTYEQYF.